This T cell receptor beta chain was found in a study of read filtering for tumor transcriptome and immune sequencing. General study results and limits: This fraction held mixed bone marrow immune cells after CD138-negative sorting.

From about 0.4 ug of RNA, a library with molecular barcoded alpha/delta and beta/gamma adaptors was made. TCRdb reprocessed the reads with MiXCR, giving one entry per CDR3 protein. The sample contains about 40,000 distinct CDR3 sequences, roughly an eighth of which appear only once. V lost 4 bases and J lost 1, with 10 bases in between. Germline assignment: CDR1 SGHTA and CDR2 FQGTGA. This CDR3 region has 15 residues. Points on this clonotype: The antigen remains undetermined.

The chain is built from TRBV7-3 and TRBJ2-2; possibly TRBD1 or TRBD2 for D (5 bases each). Sequenced material: a population of CD138-negative cells sorted from bone marrow. This receptor was identified in a donor aged 40 or over with multiple myeloma. DNA of the CDR3: TGTGCCAGCAGCTGGGGGTCGGGGAACACCGGGGAGCTGTTTTTT. It is translated as CASSWGSGNTGELFF.